One TCR beta chain is described in this entry. This specimen comes from a study of blood T cell repertoires in COVID-19. Followed over time, Seattle patients had been enrolled while infection was active. Trimming took 0 bases from V and 0 from J, leaving 10 bases between them. Germline V gene sequence: CDR1 SGDLS, CDR2 YYNGEE. This CDR3 contains 16 residues. In the original workflow: Amplification of reference gene primers provided the estimated nucleated cell counts. Method: immunoSEQ multiplex PCR; TCRdb's copy keeps in-frame clones and lacks some. V, J and clone size are those of that table, while D and trimming were read from the DNA. The profile shows 200,000 to 250,000 clones, around 80% of them singletons.

The receptor was isolated from a woman aged 80 or over with COVID-19, enrolled during active disease. This chain links TRBV9 with TRBJ1-3; unclear D gene. What was sequenced was peripheral blood. CDR3 coding DNA: TGTGCCAGCAGCGTAGGTGGCGGAAGCTCTGGAAACACCATATATTTT. Its protein is CASSVGGGSSGNTIYF.